This T cell receptor beta chain comes out of a study of T-cell reconstitution after alpha-beta-depleted transplantation in children. General study results and limits: Alpha-beta T cells present about two months after transplant were reported to originate from several hundred expanded graft clones. Counts and diversity of T cells one year after transplant came mostly from newly produced T cells. Elevated TCRbeta diversity at day 60 was traced, in some patients, to surviving recipient T cells and thymic progenitors.

This sample's TCRbeta library carried unique molecular identifier barcodes. MiXCR, run by TCRdb on the PCR reads, gives a single entry per CDR3 protein. Of about a million distinct CDR3 sequences listed, under 30% are singletons. This clonotype was seen many times. Its specificity is not known. The V gene's germline CDR1 is MNHEY and CDR2 SVGAGI. The CDR3 length is 13 residues. Trimming stripped 0 bases from V and 4 bases from J, with 6 bases between. This chain connects TRBV6-5 to TRBJ1-1; D remains unclear. The TCR was taken from a boy younger than two who had a stem cell transplant for SCID, so the T cells may come from the graft donor. Sample: PBMCs, mostly from graft donor cells, taken 360 days after TCRalphabeta/CD19-depleted stem cell transplant. CDR3 coding DNA: TGTGCCAGCAGTTACTCGAAGGGCACTGAAGCTTTCTTT. Translating it yields CASSYSKGTEAFF.